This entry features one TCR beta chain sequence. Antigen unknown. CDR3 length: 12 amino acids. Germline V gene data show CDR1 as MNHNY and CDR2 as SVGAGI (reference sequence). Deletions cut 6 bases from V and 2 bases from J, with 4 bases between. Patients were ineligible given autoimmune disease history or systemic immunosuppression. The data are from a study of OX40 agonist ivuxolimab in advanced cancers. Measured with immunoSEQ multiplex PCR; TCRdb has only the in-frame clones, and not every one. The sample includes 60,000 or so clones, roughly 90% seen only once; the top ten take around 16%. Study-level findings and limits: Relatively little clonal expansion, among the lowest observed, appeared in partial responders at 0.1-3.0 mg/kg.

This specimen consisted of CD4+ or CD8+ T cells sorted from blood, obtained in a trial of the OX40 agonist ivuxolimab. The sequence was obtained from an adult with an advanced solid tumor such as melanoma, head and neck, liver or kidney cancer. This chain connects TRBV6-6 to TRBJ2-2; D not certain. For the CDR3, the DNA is TGTGCCAGCAGCGGTAACACCGGGGAGCTGTTTTTT. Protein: CASSGNTGELFF.